This TCR beta chain comes out of a study of cytomegalovirus exposure and HLA in healthy donors. General study findings and limits: A later analysis found most CMV-associated TCR beta chains apparently HLA-restricted.

The CDR3 has 14 residues. Germline CDR1 is ENHRY and CDR2 is SYGVKD. V gave up 0 bases and J gave up 3 bases, with 9 bases separating them. Of note for this clone: No antigen is known for it. The identical CDR3 is also encoded by other nucleotide sequences in the sample.

It was with 60 Vbeta and 13 Jbeta primers that the PCR ran. TCRdb's table, derived via immunoSEQ multiplex PCR, lists solely in-frame clones and lacks some. The sample records roughly 200,000 clones, 75% to 90% being singletons. The TCR was taken from a man aged 25 to 45 in good health and CMV-seronegative. Sequencing was done on a sample of PBMCs. This chain uses TRBV10-3 with TRBJ2-7; D not certain. The CDR3 loop reads CAISESSGGYEQYF. The CDR3 DNA reads as TGTGCCATCAGTGAGTCGTCCGGTGGCTACGAGCAGTACTTC.